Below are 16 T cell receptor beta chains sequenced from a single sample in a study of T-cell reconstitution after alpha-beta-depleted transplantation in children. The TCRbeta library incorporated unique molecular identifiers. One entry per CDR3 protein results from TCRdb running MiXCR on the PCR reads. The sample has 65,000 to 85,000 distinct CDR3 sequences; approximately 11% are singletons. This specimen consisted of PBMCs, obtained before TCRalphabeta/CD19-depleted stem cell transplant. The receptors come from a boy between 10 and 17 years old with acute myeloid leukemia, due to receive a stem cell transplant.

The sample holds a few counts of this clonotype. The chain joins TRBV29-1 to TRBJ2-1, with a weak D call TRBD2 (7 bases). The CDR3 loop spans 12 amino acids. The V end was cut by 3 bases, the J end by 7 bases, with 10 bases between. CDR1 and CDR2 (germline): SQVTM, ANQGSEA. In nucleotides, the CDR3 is TGCAGCGTTGATCGGGGGGCGAATGAGCAGTTCTTC. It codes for CSVDRGANEQFF.

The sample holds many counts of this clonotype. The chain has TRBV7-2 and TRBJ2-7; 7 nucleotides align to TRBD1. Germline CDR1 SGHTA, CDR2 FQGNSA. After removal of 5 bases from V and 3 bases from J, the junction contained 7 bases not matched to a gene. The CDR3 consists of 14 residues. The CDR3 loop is CASSPGTEFYEQYF. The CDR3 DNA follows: TGTGCCAGCAGCCCCGGGACAGAGTTCTACGAGCAGTACTTC. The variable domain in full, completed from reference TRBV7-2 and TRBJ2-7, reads GAGVSQSPSNKVTEKGKDVELRCDPISGHTALYWYRQSLGQGLEFLIYFQGNSAPDKSGLPSDRFSAERTGGSVSTLTIQRTQQEDSAVYLCASSPGTEFYEQYFGPGTRLTVT.

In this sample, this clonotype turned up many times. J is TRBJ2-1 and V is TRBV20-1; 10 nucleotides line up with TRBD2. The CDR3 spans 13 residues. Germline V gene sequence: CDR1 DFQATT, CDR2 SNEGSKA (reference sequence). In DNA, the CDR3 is TGCAGCGCAGCGGGGGGGTCCTACAATGAGCAGTTCTTC. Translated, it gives CSAAGGSYNEQFF.

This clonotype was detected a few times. CDR3 in amino acids: CSARLWAVRNTEAFF. DNA of the CDR3: TGCAGTGCTAGATTGTGGGCGGTCCGGAACACTGAAGCTTTCTTT. This rearrangement joins TRBV20-1 to TRBJ1-1; D gene ambiguous. Looked up from germline, CDR1 is DFQATT and CDR2 is SNEGSKA (reference sequence). V lost 2 bases and J lost 1, with 14 bases in between. This CDR3 contains 15 residues.

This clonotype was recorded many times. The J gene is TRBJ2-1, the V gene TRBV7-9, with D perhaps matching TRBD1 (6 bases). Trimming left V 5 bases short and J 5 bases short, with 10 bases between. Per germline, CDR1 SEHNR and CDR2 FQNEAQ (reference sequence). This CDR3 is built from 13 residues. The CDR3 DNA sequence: TGTGCCAGCAGCGCACAGGGCGACAATGAGCAGTTCTTC. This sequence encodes CASSAQGDNEQFF.

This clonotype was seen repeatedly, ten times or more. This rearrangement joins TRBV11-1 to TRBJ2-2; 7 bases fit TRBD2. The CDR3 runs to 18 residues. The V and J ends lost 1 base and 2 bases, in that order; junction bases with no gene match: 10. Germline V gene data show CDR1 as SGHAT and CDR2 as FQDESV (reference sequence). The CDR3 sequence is CASSLGPPGLPNTGELFF. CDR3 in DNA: TGTGCCAGCAGCTTAGGCCCTCCGGGACTACCCAACACCGGGGAGCTGTTTTTT.

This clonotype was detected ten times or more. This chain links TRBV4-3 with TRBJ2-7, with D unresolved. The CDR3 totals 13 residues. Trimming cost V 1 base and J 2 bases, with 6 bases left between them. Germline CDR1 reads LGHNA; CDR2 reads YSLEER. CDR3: CASSQVPTYEQYF. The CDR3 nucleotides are TGCGCCAGCAGCCAAGTACCAACCTACGAGCAGTACTTC.

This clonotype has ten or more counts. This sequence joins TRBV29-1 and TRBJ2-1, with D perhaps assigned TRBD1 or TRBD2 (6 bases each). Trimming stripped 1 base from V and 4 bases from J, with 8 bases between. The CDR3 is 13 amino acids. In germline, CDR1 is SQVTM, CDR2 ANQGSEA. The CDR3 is CSVEAGAYNEQFF. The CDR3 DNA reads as TGCAGCGTTGAAGCGGGGGCGTACAATGAGCAGTTCTTC.

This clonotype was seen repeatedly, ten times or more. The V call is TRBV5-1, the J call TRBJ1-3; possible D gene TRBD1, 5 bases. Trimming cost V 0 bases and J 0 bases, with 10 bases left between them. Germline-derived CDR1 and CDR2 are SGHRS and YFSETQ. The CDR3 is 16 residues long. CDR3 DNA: TGCGCCAGCAGCTTGGTTGACAGTAGCTCTGGAAACACCATATATTTT. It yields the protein CASSLVDSSSGNTIYF.

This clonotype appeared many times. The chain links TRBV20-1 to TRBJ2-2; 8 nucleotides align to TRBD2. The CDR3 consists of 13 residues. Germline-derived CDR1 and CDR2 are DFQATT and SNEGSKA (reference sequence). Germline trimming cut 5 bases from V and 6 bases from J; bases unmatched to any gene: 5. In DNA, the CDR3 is TGCAGTGCTGAACGGGAGGGGCCCGGGGAGCTGTTTTTT. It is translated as CSAEREGPGELFF.

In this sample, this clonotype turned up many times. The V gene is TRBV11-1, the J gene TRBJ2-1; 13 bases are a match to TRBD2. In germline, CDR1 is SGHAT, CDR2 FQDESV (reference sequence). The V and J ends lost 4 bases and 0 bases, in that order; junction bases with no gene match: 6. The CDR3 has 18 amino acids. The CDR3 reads CASSSTSGRPSSYNEQFF. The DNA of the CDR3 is TGTGCCAGCAGCTCGACTAGCGGGAGGCCCAGCTCCTACAATGAGCAGTTCTTC.

The CDR3, as DNA: TGTGCCAGCAGTGCCAAAGAGACTAGATGGACCGGGGAGCTGTTTTTT. This encodes CASSAKETRWTGELFF. V and J are TRBV12-3 or TRBV12-4 and TRBJ2-2; TRBD2 is a possible D gene (6 bases). The CDR3 is 16 residues long. Deletions cut 5 bases from V and 5 bases from J, with 18 bases between.

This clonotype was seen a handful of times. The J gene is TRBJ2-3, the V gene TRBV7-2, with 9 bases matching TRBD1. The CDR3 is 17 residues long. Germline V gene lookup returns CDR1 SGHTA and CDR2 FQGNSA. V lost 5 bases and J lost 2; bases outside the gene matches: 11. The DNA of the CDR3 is TGTGCCAGCAGCCTCGCCGGGACAGGGAAGGTCACAGATACGCAGTATTTT. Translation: CASSLAGTGKVTDTQYF.

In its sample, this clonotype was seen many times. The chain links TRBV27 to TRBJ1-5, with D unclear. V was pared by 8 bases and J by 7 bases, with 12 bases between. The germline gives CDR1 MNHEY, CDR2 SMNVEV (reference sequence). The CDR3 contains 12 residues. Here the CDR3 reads CASSTGGQPQHF. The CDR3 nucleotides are TGTGCCAGCTCCACCGGTGGACAGCCCCAGCATTTT.

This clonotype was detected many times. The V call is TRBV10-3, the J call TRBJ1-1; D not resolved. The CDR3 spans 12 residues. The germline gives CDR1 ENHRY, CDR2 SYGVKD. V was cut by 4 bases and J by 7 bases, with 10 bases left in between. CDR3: CAISAAGSEAFF. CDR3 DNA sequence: TGTGCCATCAGTGCCGCGGGCAGTGAAGCTTTCTTT.

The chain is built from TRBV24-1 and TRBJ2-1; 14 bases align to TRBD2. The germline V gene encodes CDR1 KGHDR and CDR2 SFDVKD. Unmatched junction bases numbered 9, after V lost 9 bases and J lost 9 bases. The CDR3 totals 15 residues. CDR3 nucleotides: TGTGCCACCGAGGGACTAGCGGGAGAGGTGGGTGAGCAGTTCTTC. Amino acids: CATEGLAGEVGEQFF.